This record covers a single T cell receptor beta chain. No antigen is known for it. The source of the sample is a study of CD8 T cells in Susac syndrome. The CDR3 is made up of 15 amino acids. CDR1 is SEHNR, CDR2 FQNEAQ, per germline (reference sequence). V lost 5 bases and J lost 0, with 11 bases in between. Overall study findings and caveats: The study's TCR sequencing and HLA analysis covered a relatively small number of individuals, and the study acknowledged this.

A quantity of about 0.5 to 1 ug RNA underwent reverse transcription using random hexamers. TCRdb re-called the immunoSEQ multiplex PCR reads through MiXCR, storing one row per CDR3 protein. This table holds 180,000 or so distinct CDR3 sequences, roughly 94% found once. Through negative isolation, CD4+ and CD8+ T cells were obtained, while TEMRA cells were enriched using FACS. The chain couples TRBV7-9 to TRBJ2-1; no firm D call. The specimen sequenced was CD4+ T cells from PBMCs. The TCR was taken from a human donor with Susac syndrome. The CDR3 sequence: CASSHVLSSYNEQFF. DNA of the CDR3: TGTGCCAGCAGCCACGTCTTAAGCTCCTACAATGAGCAGTTCTTC.